This T cell receptor (beta chain) was profiled in a study of PD-L1 blockade in urothelial cancer. Germline CDR1 SGHVS, CDR2 FNYEAQ. With 1 base removed from V and 6 bases from J, the gap between germline ends came to 7 bases. There are 12 residues in the CDR3. Spiked synthetic TCR analogs estimated absolute template abundance per PCR. Here immunoSEQ multiplex PCR was the method, and the copy in TCRdb shows in-frame clones only, minus some. The sample lists 41,000 or so clones, over 75% occurring once. This material consisted of PBMCs, taken around atezolizumab (anti-PD-L1) treatment. The chain joins TRBV7-6 to TRBJ2-7; D gene ambiguous. This TCR was sampled from a man aged 60 to 69 with urothelial cancer. The CDR3 DNA reads TGTGCCAGCAGCTTAGGAGGCGGCGAGCAGTACTTC. This sequence encodes CASSLGGGEQYF. Variable domain in full (rest from reference TRBV7-6 and TRBJ2-7): GAGVSQSPRYKVTKRGQDVALRCDPISGHVSLYWYRQALGQGPEFLTYFNYEAQQDKSGLPNDRFSAERPEGSISTLTIQRTEQRDSAMYRCASSLGGGEQYFGPGTRLTVT.